This T cell receptor (beta chain) was found in a study of cytomegalovirus exposure and HLA in healthy donors. Study-level findings and limits: Later on, an analysis tied 15,000 to 20,000 TCR beta sequences to HLA alleles at 0.05 false discovery rate.

The PCR made use of 60 Vbeta and 13 Jbeta primers. Using immunoSEQ multiplex PCR, the repertoire was profiled, and TCRdb retains in-frame clones only, with some absent. The table has 190,000 or so clones, approximately 83% seen once. Regarding this clone: No antigen is known for it.

The CDR3 contains 16 residues. CDR1 is SEHNR and CDR2 is FQNEAQ in the germline V gene (reference sequence). The V and J ends lost 1 base and 3 bases, in that order; junction bases with no gene match: 7. This clonotype originated in a woman aged 45-65 years in good health and CMV-seropositive. The chain recombines TRBV7-9 with TRBJ1-2; TRBD1 matches 8 bases. Input material: PBMCs. Here the CDR3 reads CASSLEPRGRHYGYTF. In nucleotides, the CDR3 is TGTGCCAGCAGCTTAGAGCCCAGGGGGCGACACTATGGCTACACCTTC.